This T cell receptor beta chain was identified in a study of blood T cell repertoires in COVID-19. Study-level background: COVID-19 samples collected from the United States, Italy and Spain covered acute and convalescent phases. In each case, the material was cDNA or gDNA derived from T cells, B-cell-depleted T cells, or PBMCs.

Original analysis: The assay estimated nucleated cells by amplifying reference gene primers. Repertoires were generated with immunoSEQ multiplex PCR, while TCRdb's copy carries only in-frame clones and drops some. V and J calls plus clone size are reproduced from that table; the DNA served to infer D and trimming. The data show around 13,000 clones, around 90% seen once. The trim removed 4 bases at V and 4 bases at J, leaving 10 bases unmatched. Germline CDR1 SGDLS, CDR2 YYNGEE. The CDR3 loop spans 16 amino acids. This clone has a single count. The J gene is TRBJ2-7, the V gene TRBV9; 11 nucleotides agree with TRBD1. Sequences were obtained from peripheral blood. This TCR derives from a woman between 65 and 79 years old with active COVID-19. Written as DNA, the CDR3 is TGTGCCAGCAGCCCTACCGGGACAGGGGGAAGGTACGAGCAGTACTTC. Translation gives CASSPTGTGGRYEQYF.